These 30 T cell receptor beta chains came from one sample sequenced in a study of blood T cell repertoires in COVID-19. Profiled with immunoSEQ multiplex PCR; TCRdb holds only in-frame clones, not every one. The sample lists about 200,000 clones; roughly 80% were seen once. The sample taken for sequencing was peripheral blood. Receptors were obtained from a man aged 60-69 years with acute or convalescent COVID-19.

J is TRBJ2-4 and V is TRBV4-2; D perhaps matches TRBD1 (5 bases). Germline assignment: CDR1 LGHNA and CDR2 YNFKEQ. The CDR3 has 16 amino acids. V lost 2 bases, J lost 5 bases, and 16 bases lay in between. DNA of the CDR3: TGTGCCAGCAGCCAACTTGACAGCCGAGAGCAAAACATTCAGTACTTC. It codes for CASSQLDSREQNIQYF.

The rearrangement uses TRBV20-1 and TRBJ1-2; D might be TRBD1 (5 bases). V lost 3 bases and J lost 4, with 12 bases in between. The CDR3 loop spans 13 amino acids. Looked up from germline, CDR1 is DFQATT and CDR2 is SNEGSKA (reference sequence). In DNA, the CDR3 is TGCAGTGCTAGTCAGGGTTTTGGCTATGGCTACACCTTC. It translates to CSASQGFGYGYTF.

This sequence joins TRBV3-1 (or the pseudogene TRBV3-2) and TRBJ1-3; D is perhaps TRBD1 (5 bases). Trimming left V 3 bases short and J 0 bases short, with 6 bases between. CDR1 is LGHDT, CDR2 YNNKEL, per germline (reference sequence). This CDR3 is built from 14 residues. CDR3 in amino acids: CASSHRGSGNTIYF. CDR3 sequence (DNA): TGTGCCAGCAGCCATAGGGGCTCTGGAAACACCATATATTTT.

The chain recombines TRBV7-2 with TRBJ2-3, with TRBD1 identical over 9 bases. Trimming removed 4 bases from V and 5 bases from J; junction bases left unmatched: 4. This CDR3 has 14 amino acids. The V gene's germline CDR1 is SGHTA and CDR2 FQGNSA. This CDR3 is CASSSRQGGDTQYF. The CDR3 DNA is TGTGCCAGCAGCTCTCGACAGGGGGGAGATACGCAGTATTTT.

The chain recombines TRBV28 with TRBJ1-1; TRBD1 aligns across 7 bases. Germline CDR1 is MDHEN and CDR2 is SYDVKM. J lost 8 bases, V lost 6 bases, and 15 bases had no gene match. The CDR3 covers 15 residues. CDR3 bases: TGTGCCAGCAGCGCGCCAGGGACAGCTAAACTGGAAGCTTTCTTT. This encodes CASSAPGTAKLEAFF.

V usage is TRBV9 and J usage is TRBJ2-1; 7 bases line up with TRBD1. CDR1 is SGDLS and CDR2 is YYNGEE in the germline V gene. The V and J ends lost 4 bases and 1 base, in that order; junction bases with no gene match: 8. The length of the CDR3 is 16 residues. CDR3 loop: CASSPPQGDSYNEQFF. CDR3 bases: TGTGCCAGCAGCCCCCCCCAGGGGGATTCCTACAATGAGCAGTTCTTC.

The rearrangement uses TRBV9 and TRBJ1-1; 9 bases align to TRBD1. This CDR3 region has 13 residues. CDR1 is SGDLS, CDR2 YYNGEE, per germline. Unmatched junction bases numbered 2, after V lost 3 bases and J lost 5 bases. CDR3 DNA sequence: TGTGCCAGCAGCGCGGACAGGGGAACTGAAGCTTTCTTT. Translating gives CASSADRGTEAFF.

V and J are TRBV11-2 and TRBJ2-7; 7 nucleotides agree with TRBD1. Per germline, CDR1 SGHAT and CDR2 FQNNGV. The CDR3 runs 14 residues. V shed 5 bases, J shed 2 bases, and the junction held 6 bases outside the gene matches. CDR3 amino acids: CASSTPTGPYEQYF. CDR3 in DNA: TGTGCCAGCAGCACCCCGACAGGGCCCTACGAGCAGTACTTC.

The chain couples TRBV6-4 to TRBJ2-3; 10 bases agree with TRBD1. Germline CDR1 reads MRHNA; CDR2 reads SNTAGT. The CDR3 extends over 14 amino acids. V lost 10 bases to trimming and J lost 4 bases; unmatched junction nucleotides: 8. The CDR3 DNA follows: TGTGCCATTCCAGACAGGGGGCGCCCAGATACGCAGTATTTT. Amino acid sequence: CAIPDRGRPDTQYF.

The chain uses TRBV24-1 and TRBJ2-7, with TRBD2 matching 7 bases. The CDR3 loop spans 13 amino acids. The germline CDR1 and CDR2 sequences are KGHDR and SFDVKD. Trimming took 9 bases from V and 3 from J; bases not matched to a gene: 7. As DNA, the CDR3 is TGTGCCACCTTCAGGGACTATTACTACGAGCAGTACTTC. Protein product: CATFRDYYYEQYF.

The chain has TRBV6-1 and TRBJ2-7, with D uncertain. CDR3 length: 13 amino acids. The V end lost 2 bases, the J end lost 3 bases, and 8 bases lay between the germline ends. From germline, CDR1 is MNHNS and CDR2 SASEGT. The CDR3 protein is CASSEPLNYEQYF. The CDR3 DNA reads as TGTGCCAGCAGTGAACCCCTAAACTACGAGCAGTACTTC.

V is TRBV7-9 and J is TRBJ2-1; 11 bases align to TRBD2. Germline V gene data show CDR1 as SEHNR and CDR2 as FQNEAQ (reference sequence). The J segment lost 4 bases and the V segment lost 5 bases, leaving 4 bases of the junction unmatched. This CDR3 has 15 residues. CDR3 sequence reads: CASSATSGGYNEQFF. CDR3 DNA sequence: TGTGCCAGCAGCGCCACTAGCGGGGGATACAATGAGCAGTTCTTC.

This rearrangement joins TRBV9 to TRBJ2-1; a possible D gene is TRBD1 (5 bases). CDR1 and CDR2 (germline): SGDLS, YYNGEE. The CDR3 runs to 14 residues. V dropped 3 bases and J dropped 4 bases, with 11 bases sitting between them. CDR3 amino acids: CASSAGHTYNEQFF. The CDR3 DNA reads TGTGCCAGCAGCGCCGGACATACATACAATGAGCAGTTCTTC.

V gene TRBV5-1 combines with J gene TRBJ1-1; D unclear. Trimming left V 5 bases short and J 3 bases short, with 14 bases between. In germline, CDR1 is SGHRS, CDR2 YFSETQ. This CDR3 contains 14 residues. CDR3 sequence reads: CASRRPQQDTEAFF. CDR3 coding DNA: TGCGCCAGCAGACGGCCACAGCAGGACACTGAAGCTTTCTTT. The whole variable domain, filled in from reference TRBV5-1 and TRBJ1-1, reads KAGVTQTPRYLIKTRGQQVTLSCSPISGHRSVSWYQQTPGQGLQFLFEYFSETQRNKGNFPGRFSGRQFSNSRSEMNVSTLELGDSALYLCASRRPQQDTEAFFGQGTRLTVV.

This chain links TRBV19 with TRBJ1-5, with D possibly being TRBD1 (6 bases). V gave up 0 bases and J gave up 1 base, with 7 bases separating them. The germline CDR1 and CDR2 sequences are LNHDA and SQIVND (reference sequence). This CDR3 is built from 15 residues. DNA for the CDR3: TGTGCCAGTAGTATAGAGGGGGCGAGCAATCAGCCCCAGCATTTT. Residues: CASSIEGASNQPQHF.

The chain has TRBV3-1 (or the pseudogene TRBV3-2) and TRBJ2-7, with a tentative D call TRBD1 (5 bases). The V end was cut by 3 bases, the J end by 6 bases, with 15 bases between. The germline gives CDR1 LGHDT, CDR2 YNNKEL (reference sequence). The CDR3 is made up of 14 amino acids. The CDR3: CASSHERKGREQYF. The CDR3 coding sequence is TGTGCCAGCAGCCACGAGAGAAAGGGGCGCGAGCAGTACTTC.

The CDR3 region is CASSLPGEGSNQPQHF. CDR3 DNA: TGTGCCAGCAGCTTACCGGGAGAGGGGAGCAATCAGCCCCAGCATTTT. V is TRBV7-9 and J is TRBJ1-5; tentative D call: TRBD1 (5 bases). This CDR3 is 16 amino acids long. V lost 2 bases, J lost 1 base, and 12 bases lay in between. Germline loops: CDR1 SEHNR, CDR2 FQNEAQ (reference sequence).

This clone has only a few counts. V and J are TRBV12-5 and TRBJ2-1; a weak D match, TRBD1 (5 bases). The CDR3 runs 14 residues. V was cut by 8 bases and J by 1 base, with 12 bases left in between. The V gene's germline CDR1 is LGHNT and CDR2 FRNRAP. The CDR3 region is CASRGGASYNEQFF. CDR3 coding DNA: TGTGCTAGTAGGGGCGGAGCGTCCTACAATGAGCAGTTCTTC.

The CDR3 region is CASTRGSGNTIYF. The CDR3 DNA reads as TGTGCCAGCACCCGGGGTTCGGGAAACACCATATATTTT. This rearrangement joins TRBV14 to TRBJ1-3; D uncertain. The V end was cut by 7 bases, the J end by 4 bases, with 11 bases between. The germline V gene encodes CDR1 SGHDN and CDR2 FVKESK. The CDR3 consists of 13 residues.

The J gene is TRBJ2-7, the V gene TRBV7-2; 8 bases fit TRBD1. The CDR3 is 15 residues long. V was clipped by 1 base and J by 0 bases; unmatched bases: 2. Germline V gives CDR1 SGHTA, CDR2 FQGNSA. The CDR3 spells CASSLGTGGSYEQYF. The CDR3 DNA sequence: TGTGCCAGCAGCTTAGGTACAGGGGGCTCCTACGAGCAGTACTTC.

The chain combines TRBV7-9 with TRBJ1-2; TRBD1 might be the D (6 bases). Trimming removed 5 bases at V and 4 bases at J, with 11 bases between. The germline V gene has CDR1 SEHNR and CDR2 FQNEAQ (reference sequence). The CDR3 has 13 residues. The CDR3 DNA reads TGTGCCAGCAGCGATACAGGGCTCTATGGCTACACCTTC. This codes for CASSDTGLYGYTF.

The V and J genes are TRBV25-1 and TRBJ1-4; TRBD1 matches at 7 bases. The CDR3 is 13 residues long. Germline CDR1 reads MGHDK; CDR2 reads SYGVNS. The J segment lost 4 bases and the V segment lost 7 bases, leaving 3 bases of the junction unmatched. CDR3 loop: CASKDRLNEKLFF. CDR3 sequence (DNA): TGTGCCAGCAAGGACAGGCTTAATGAAAAACTGTTTTTT.

CDR3 DNA sequence: TGCGCCAGCAGCTGGGGACAGCCTAATGAAAAACTGTTTTTT. Protein: CASSWGQPNEKLFF. This rearrangement joins TRBV5-1 to TRBJ1-4, with TRBD1 identical over 7 bases. The CDR3 has 14 amino acids. V was pared by 3 bases and J by 3 bases, with 2 bases of the junction left unmatched. CDR1 is SGHRS, CDR2 YFSETQ, per germline.

V gene TRBV5-3 combines with J gene TRBJ2-7; 9 bases agree with TRBD2. TRBV5-3 falls under the ORF class, with uncertain function. J lost 0 bases, V lost 1 base, and 5 bases had no gene match. The CDR3 is 16 residues long. CDR3: CARSLLAGSYSYEQYF. The CDR3 nucleotides read TGTGCCAGAAGCTTGCTAGCGGGGAGTTACTCCTACGAGCAGTACTTC.

This chain joins TRBV5-4 and TRBJ1-4; 7 bases match TRBD1. Trimming at V came to 0 bases and at J to 6 bases, leaving 2 bases not matched to a gene. The CDR3 contains 14 residues. The V gene's germline CDR1 is SGHNT and CDR2 YYREEE (reference sequence). CDR3 in DNA: TGTGCCAGCAGCTTGGGAGACAGGGATGAAAAACTGTTTTTT. Its protein product is CASSLGDRDEKLFF.

The V call is TRBV6-2 or TRBV6-3, the J call TRBJ1-2; 8 bases match TRBD1. CDR3 length: 14 amino acids. CDR1 is MNHEY and CDR2 is SVGEGT in the germline V gene. Germline trimming cut 6 bases from V and 3 bases from J; bases unmatched to any gene: 6. The CDR3 is CASSLGQEDYGYTF. The CDR3 DNA is TGTGCCAGCAGCCTGGGACAGGAAGACTATGGCTACACCTTC.

V usage is TRBV11-2 and J usage is TRBJ2-7; TRBD2 matches at 13 bases. Looked up from germline, CDR1 is SGHAT and CDR2 is FQNNGV. Germline trimming cut 5 bases from V and 4 bases from J; bases unmatched to any gene: 5. The CDR3 extends over 15 amino acids. The DNA for the CDR3 is TGTGCCAGCAGCGAAGGGGGACTAGCGGGATACGAGCAGTACTTC. Translation gives CASSEGGLAGYEQYF.

The chain carries TRBV2 and TRBJ1-4; possibly TRBD1 for D (6 bases). CDR1 is SNHLY, CDR2 FYNNEI, per germline. Trimming stripped 5 bases from V and 0 bases from J, with 10 bases between. This CDR3 has 15 amino acids. CDR3 sequence (DNA): TGTGCCAGCAGTCAAAGACAGGCAACTAATGAAAAACTGTTTTTT. Its protein product is CASSQRQATNEKLFF.

The V call is TRBV5-4, the J call TRBJ2-7, with 8 bases aligning to TRBD2. Germline V gene lookup returns CDR1 SGHNT and CDR2 YYREEE (reference sequence). Trimming cost V 4 bases and J 5 bases; bases outside gene matches: 11. The CDR3 runs to 15 residues. This chain's CDR3 is CASSPTPQRGNEQYF. DNA for the CDR3: TGTGCCAGCAGCCCCACCCCCCAGCGGGGGAACGAGCAGTACTTC.

The chain links TRBV7-2 to TRBJ1-2; D remains unclear. V was clipped by 5 bases and J by 3 bases, with 16 bases between them. The V gene's germline CDR1 is SGHTA and CDR2 FQGNSA. There are 15 residues in the CDR3. Written as DNA, the CDR3 is TGTGCCAGCAGCCTAAACCTGGTAACGGACTATGGCTACACCTTC. It translates to CASSLNLVTDYGYTF. Variable domain in full (rest from reference TRBV7-2 and TRBJ1-2): GAGVSQSPSNKVTEKGKDVELRCDPISGHTALYWYRQSLGQGLEFLIYFQGNSAPDKSGLPSDRFSAERTGGSVSTLTIQRTQQEDSAVYLCASSLNLVTDYGYTFGSGTRLTVV.